This T cell receptor beta chain was observed in a study of patients and donors after allogeneic stem cell transplantation. V lost 3 bases, J lost 6 bases, and 10 bases stayed unmatched. The CDR3 has 15 residues. This clonotype was seen only a few times. A single record per CDR3 protein comes from TCRdb applying MiXCR to the RT-PCR reads. The profile shows about 960,000 distinct CDR3 sequences, roughly 17% of them singletons. Sample: blood, either unsorted or a sorted T cell fraction (not recorded which). The receptor comes from a human donor who was either an allogeneic HSCT recipient or a stem cell or donor lymphocyte infusion donor (not recorded which). It is not recorded whose cells these are; they may come from a transplant donor. The V gene is TRBV12-3 or TRBV12-4, the J gene TRBJ1-1; 7 nucleotides line up with TRBD1. CDR3 protein: CASSLGPTGRSEAFF. The CDR3 DNA sequence: TGTGCCAGCAGTTTGGGCCCGACAGGGAGGTCTGAAGCTTTCTTT.